This T cell receptor (beta chain) was observed in a study of blood T cell repertoires in COVID-19 (dated by TCRdb to the early 2020s). Context from the whole study: Collaborator samples came from the United States, Italy and Spain and covered acute and convalescent phases of COVID-19. The material from the prospective study consisted of cDNA or gDNA derived from T cells, B-cell-depleted T cells, or PBMCs. Subjects who had been exposed to COVID-19, were actively infected with it, or had recovered from it provided the deeply sampled blood TCRbeta repertoires that made up the dataset. The repertoires were made available in a free public database intended to serve as a resource for research on the immune response to SARS-CoV-2. Samples were obtained from the ongoing ImmuneRACE study (first 160 participants) and from 1,254 subjects provided by 6 global collaborators. Sample metadata almost always included a de-identified subject ID, COVID-19 status, age in years and sex. HLA class I and class II types, where available, came from metadata supplied by the sample provider rather than from assay-based typing.

With regard to this clone: Its binding antigen is unknown. The sample holds no much larger clone one base away, and base qualities are not on file.

TCRbeta CDR3 regions were amplified from genomic DNA using the immunoSEQ Assay, a bias-controlled multiplex PCR. For the original study's pipeline: The number of nucleated cells in each sample was estimated by amplification of reference gene primers within the assay. Sequence reads were collapsed and filtered to measure the absolute abundance of every unique TCRbeta CDR3 rearrangement. For each sample, productive Simpson clonality was calculated by taking the square root of Simpson's diversity index across productive rearrangements. As stored in TCRdb, this immuneACCESS dataset retains in-frame rearrangements with V and J assigned. A fraction of the clones does not appear; measured against another copy, unresolved V genes explain less than half of the discrepancy, and the remainder lacks a known reason. From that table come the V and J calls and clone size; the DNA was used to work out D and trimming. This sample gives about 410,000 clones in total; roughly 90% of them show up just once. About 1.7% of the sample is in the top ten clones.

V is clipped by 6 bases and J by 0 bases, and the sequence between their germline boundaries is 12 bases long. Measured from the cysteine to the phenylalanine, the CDR3 is 15 residues long. Here the CDR3 DNA is all that survives: 45 bases in frame from base 1. Reading the germline V gene gives CDR1 MDHEN and CDR2 SYDVKM. Participants in the prospective study were enrolled through a virtual design, were aged roughly 18 to 90 years, and lived in 24 United States geographic areas. In the prospective study, participants were assigned to cohorts based on the clinical history participants reported in a screening survey and a study questionnaire. ImmuneRACE Cohort 3 recovered participants were defined by two consecutive negative NP/OP PCR tests, healthcare professional clearance, or symptom resolution. In the prospective study, mobile phlebotomists collected whole blood, serum and a nasopharyngeal or oropharyngeal swab from each participant. Over a roughly two-month period, participants in the prospective study had the option of providing additional blood draws and questionnaires. Before DNA extraction, blood samples from the prospective study were shipped at room temperature or frozen.

Study-wide conclusions, independent of this receptor: How much clinical and demographic metadata was included differed by source and by participant, and the metadata was provided uncurated.

Sequences were obtained from PBMCs or T cells enriched from blood (not recorded which). The chain couples TRBV28 to TRBJ1-3; TRBD1 is perhaps the D gene, given 6 matching bases. The clonotype was recovered from a woman aged 30 to 39 who had recovered from COVID-19. Here is the DNA: TGTGCCAGCAGGACACAGGGTCCCTCTGGAAACACCATATATTTT. Translated, it gives CASRTQGPSGNTIYF.